The 20 T cell receptor beta chains below come from one sample, sequenced in a study of blood T cells in healthy people across ages. It was with a sample-barcoded 5' primer and a J-beta primer mix that a second PCR of about 7 to 12 cycles was run. MiXCR, applied by TCRdb to the 5' RACE reads, yields one record per CDR3 protein. This table holds around 1,800,000 distinct CDR3 sequences, approximately 40% found once. The sequenced sample consisted of blood. The origin of the receptors is a human donor in good health.

The chain employs TRBV2 and TRBJ1-1; the match to TRBD1 covers 9 bases. V trimming: 7 bases; J trimming: 6 bases; junction bases outside the gene matches: 6. The CDR3 is 13 amino acids. In germline, CDR1 is SNHLY, CDR2 FYNNEI. The CDR3 region is CASNGQGPAEAFF. The CDR3 DNA reads as TGTGCCAGCAACGGACAGGGGCCCGCTGAAGCTTTCTTT.

This sequence joins TRBV6-5 and TRBJ1-6; D may be TRBD1 (5 bases). Trimming left V 5 bases short and J 8 bases short, with 13 bases between. CDR1 is MNHEY and CDR2 is SVGAGI in the germline V gene. This CDR3 has 14 amino acids. CDR3 residues: CASSHVTVDSPLHF. The CDR3 DNA reads as TGTGCCAGCAGTCACGTGACAGTGGATTCACCCCTCCACTTT.

The chain carries TRBV3-1 and TRBJ1-2; D is uncertain. V dropped 0 bases and J dropped 4 bases, with 12 bases sitting between them. Germline lookup yields CDR1 LGHDT and CDR2 YNNKEL (reference sequence). CDR3 length: 15 amino acids. CDR3 loop: CASSQDQEWVYGYTF. CDR3 bases: TGTGCCAGCAGCCAAGATCAGGAATGGGTCTATGGCTACACCTTC.

The CDR3 DNA sequence: TGTGCCAGCAGTGCCGAAGGGGGACAGGGGTACGAGCAGTACTTC. This codes for CASSAEGGQGYEQYF. The chain has TRBV6-5 and TRBJ2-7; 10 bases match TRBD1. CDR1 and CDR2 (germline): MNHEY, SVGAGI. V was clipped by 5 bases and J by 4 bases; unmatched bases: 8. The CDR3 extends over 15 amino acids.

This clonotype appeared a few times. The CDR3 DNA is TGTGCCAGTAAGGGGGGACAGGATGGCTACACCTTC. It yields the protein CASKGGQDGYTF. The chain joins TRBV7-2 to TRBJ1-2; 8 bases are shared with TRBD1. The trim removed 9 bases at V and 6 bases at J, leaving 6 bases unmatched. This CDR3 has 12 residues. Germline CDR1 and CDR2: SGHTA and FQGNSA.

In this sample, this clonotype turned up many times. V is TRBV3-1 and J is TRBJ2-1, with D hard to call. The ends were cut back, 3 bases at V and 0 bases at J, with 6 bases in the middle. Germline lookup yields CDR1 LGHDT and CDR2 YNNKEL (reference sequence). The CDR3 totals 14 residues. For the CDR3, the DNA is TGTGCCAGCAGCCAGGCAGCCTCCTACAATGAGCAGTTCTTC. Amino acid sequence: CASSQAASYNEQFF.

The chain has TRBV13 and TRBJ2-4; TRBD1 aligns across 9 bases. Per germline, CDR1 PRHDT and CDR2 FYEKMQ (reference sequence). J gave up 0 bases and V 4 bases, and 7 bases lay outside the gene matches. This CDR3 is built from 17 residues. Here the CDR3 reads CASSWTGVLGAKNIQYF. CDR3 bases: TGTGCCAGCAGCTGGACAGGGGTCCTAGGAGCCAAAAACATTCAGTACTTC.

The chain uses TRBV7-2 and TRBJ1-5; D not certain. V lost 0 bases and J 4 bases, leaving 7 bases between the germline ends. The germline V gene has CDR1 SGHTA and CDR2 FQGNSA. This CDR3 contains 14 residues. CDR3 DNA: TGTGCCAGCAGCTTAGCGCTTGAGAATCAGCCCCAGCATTTT. This sequence encodes CASSLALENQPQHF.

This clonotype has only a few counts. The V and J genes are TRBV20-1 and TRBJ2-5; D tentatively fits TRBD1 or TRBD2 (5 bases each). This CDR3 is 11 amino acids long. With 6 bases removed from V and 7 bases from J, the gap between germline ends came to 12 bases. The germline V gene encodes CDR1 DFQATT and CDR2 SNEGSKA (reference sequence). The CDR3 bases are TGCAGTGCCCAGTGGGGGAGGACCCAGTACTTC. Its translation is CSAQWGRTQYF.

The chain recombines TRBV11-2 with TRBJ1-2; D gene uncertain. The germline CDR1 and CDR2 sequences are SGHAT and FQNNGV. V gave up 5 bases and J gave up 8 bases, with 12 bases separating them. The CDR3 has 12 amino acids. In DNA, the CDR3 is TGTGCCAGCAGCACGCCGTGGTCGGGCTACACCTTC. Translation gives CASSTPWSGYTF.

CDR3 sequence (DNA): TGTGCCGGGTCGTCTTTACTAGCGGGGGGGACCCCAGACAATGAGCAGTTCTTC. It specifies CAGSSLLAGGTPDNEQFF. The gene calls are TRBV6-2 or TRBV6-3 and TRBJ2-1; 13 bases align to TRBD2. The CDR3 sequence is 18 residues long. The V gene end was trimmed by 11 bases and the J gene end by 5 bases; junction bases not matched to a gene: 18. The germline gives CDR1 MNHEY, CDR2 SVGEGT.

In DNA form, the CDR3 reads TGCGCCAGCAGCCTCGGCATGGGACATGCAAGACTGTTTTTT. Translated, it gives CASSLGMGHARLFF. The genes are TRBV4-3 and TRBJ1-4; D perhaps matches TRBD1 (6 bases). Germline CDR1 and CDR2: LGHNA and YSLEER. This CDR3 comprises 14 residues. V dropped 4 bases and J dropped 13 bases, with 19 bases sitting between them.

The sample holds a few counts of this clonotype. This chain uses TRBV12-3 or TRBV12-4 with TRBJ1-2; possible D gene TRBD1, 6 bases. The CDR3 sequence is 16 residues long. The V end lost 6 bases, the J end lost 0 bases, and 17 bases lay between the germline ends. The CDR3 is CASSRTGQFTNYGYTF. In DNA form, the CDR3 reads TGTGCCAGCAGCCGTACCGGACAGTTTACTAACTATGGCTACACCTTC.

This clonotype was seen a few times. The V call is TRBV15, the J call TRBJ1-2; possibly TRBD1 for D (5 bases). Trimming cost V 1 base and J 2 bases, with 8 bases left between them. CDR1 is LNHNV and CDR2 is YYDKDF in the germline V gene (reference sequence). The length of the CDR3 is 14 residues. The CDR3 DNA sequence: TGTGCCACCAGCAGAGGGGACCGAAACTATGGCTACACCTTC. This translates into CATSRGDRNYGYTF.

This clonotype was seen only a few times. This chain uses TRBV24-1 with TRBJ2-3; 8 bases are a match to TRBD1. The germline V gene has CDR1 KGHDR and CDR2 SFDVKD. This CDR3 spans 16 amino acids. Trimming cost V 3 bases and J 3 bases; bases outside gene matches: 7. The CDR3 loop is CATSDAGGTGTDTQYF. The CDR3 DNA is TGTGCCACCAGTGATGCCGGCGGGACAGGTACAGATACGCAGTATTTT.

The CDR3 protein is CASSLTQGTYTEAFF. CDR3 bases: TGCGCCAGCAGCCTAACCCAGGGGACCTACACTGAAGCTTTCTTT. The chain joins TRBV5-1 to TRBJ1-1, with D perhaps TRBD1 (6 bases). Germline-derived CDR1 and CDR2 are SGHRS and YFSETQ. V lost 4 bases, J lost 3 bases, and 16 bases lay in between. The CDR3 has 15 residues.

This clonotype was counted only a few times. The chain carries TRBV2 and TRBJ2-5, with 10 bases matching TRBD2. The CDR3 has 14 amino acids. CDR1 is SNHLY and CDR2 is FYNNEI in the germline V gene. V shed 11 bases and J 2 bases; nucleotides not matched to a gene: 8. The CDR3 reads CASTGTSVQETQYF. The CDR3 DNA sequence: TGTGCCTCCACGGGGACTAGCGTACAAGAGACCCAGTACTTC.

This clonotype was picked up many times. This sequence joins TRBV24-1 and TRBJ2-7; 10 nucleotides agree with TRBD1. In germline, CDR1 is KGHDR, CDR2 SFDVKD. V was clipped by 3 bases and J by 2 bases; unmatched bases: 6. The CDR3 has 16 amino acids. The CDR3 is CATSDTGQGKPYEQYF. The CDR3 coding sequence is TGTGCCACCAGTGATACGGGACAGGGGAAGCCCTACGAGCAGTACTTC.

Here the CDR3 DNA reads TGTGCCAGCAGCCATTCAGGCGTTCCCTCTTATGGCTACACCTTC. Residues: CASSHSGVPSYGYTF. The chain recombines TRBV14 with TRBJ1-2; D remains ambiguous. Germline values: CDR1 SGHDN, CDR2 FVKESK. CDR3 length equals 15 residues. V lost 3 bases, J lost 5 bases, and 16 bases lay in between.

The chain combines TRBV4-1 with TRBJ2-4; 9 nucleotides align to TRBD1. The end of the DNA fits TRBJ2-7 better, so the J call may be wrong. From germline, CDR1 is MGHRA and CDR2 YSYEKL. The CDR3 has 15 amino acids. The CDR3 sequence: CASSHTGTGIYEQYF. The CDR3 nucleotides are TGCGCCAGCAGCCACACCGGGACAGGGATCTACGAGCAGTACTTC.